Detailed here is one T cell receptor (beta chain). This record belongs to a study of blood T cell repertoires in COVID-19. In the study overall: Some COVID-19 samples were acute and others convalescent; all came from the United States, Italy and Spain. The analysed material was cDNA or gDNA that came from T cells, B-cell-depleted T cells, or PBMCs.

Germline V gene sequence: CDR1 MDHEN, CDR2 SYDVKM. This CDR3 spans 16 amino acids. Unmatched junction bases numbered 4, after V lost 2 bases and J lost 6 bases. Original processing methods: Scientists estimated how many nucleated cells there were by amplifying reference gene primers. Sequenced by immunoSEQ multiplex PCR; TCRdb stores in-frame clones only, minus some. D and trimming come from the DNA, and the V and J calls and clone size come from that table. The data contain about 490,000 clones, 80% to 90% of them seen just once; the ten biggest clones take up approximately 2.9%. This clonotype originated in a human donor in a cohort sampled during active COVID-19. The specimen was peripheral blood. This chain connects TRBV28 to TRBJ2-5; TRBD2 aligns across 15 bases. CDR3 sequence reads: CASSLPGLAGGKTQYF. CDR3 nucleotide sequence: TGTGCCAGCAGTTTACCGGGACTAGCGGGAGGCAAGACCCAGTACTTC.